This T cell receptor (beta chain) is drawn from a study of PD-1 blockade in classical Hodgkin lymphoma. General study findings and limits: As was reported, newly diagnosed patients showed lower baseline TCR diversity than healthy donors did. CD4+ TCR diversity climbed significantly by C4D1, unlike CD8+ TCR diversity. Repertoires differed for reasons still undefined, possibly disease activity or prior therapy.

A note on this clone: Its antigen is currently unknown.

Repertoires were generated with immunoSEQ multiplex PCR, while TCRdb's copy carries only in-frame clones and drops some. Among 5,500 to 7,500 clones listed, about 82% were seen once. The CDR3 contains 11 residues. V was pared by 6 bases and J by 10 bases, with 10 bases between. Germline V gene data show CDR1 as MNHEY and CDR2 as SVGAGI. Time point reported: cycle 4 day 1 (C4D1), after more than five weeks of nivolumab. Every patient relapsed after autologous stem cell transplantation, and brentuximab vedotin exposure varied. Sample: peripheral blood mononuclear cells (PBMCs), taken before the fourth cycle of nivolumab. The V and J genes are TRBV6-5 and TRBJ2-1; no definite D call. The source is a human donor with classical Hodgkin lymphoma. This CDR3 is CASRLVEEQFF. As DNA, the CDR3 is TGTGCCAGCAGATTAGTGGAAGAGCAGTTCTTC.